This TCR beta chain came from a study of T cells in Graves' hyperthyroidism and ophthalmopathy. In its sample, this clonotype was seen a few times. V gave up 0 bases and J gave up 5 bases, with 21 bases separating them. The CDR3 is 18 amino acids. Per germline, CDR1 SGHRS and CDR2 YFSETQ. RNA transcripts yielded amplified TCR beta CDR3 regions. First-round RT-PCR targeting the TCR CDR3 was performed with the HTBI primer set. TCRdb reprocessed the multiplex PCR reads via MiXCR and lists one record per CDR3 protein. The sample consists of hundreds of thousands of distinct CDR3 sequences, 14% of them appearing once.

The TCR comes from a young woman with Graves' hyperthyroidism. Sequenced material: blood. V is TRBV5-1 and J is TRBJ2-1; a possible D gene is TRBD1 (6 bases). Here the CDR3 DNA reads TGCGCCAGCAGCTTGGGAATCCGAACGGGACATGAGAACAATGAGCAGTTCTTC. This translates into CASSLGIRTGHENNEQFF.